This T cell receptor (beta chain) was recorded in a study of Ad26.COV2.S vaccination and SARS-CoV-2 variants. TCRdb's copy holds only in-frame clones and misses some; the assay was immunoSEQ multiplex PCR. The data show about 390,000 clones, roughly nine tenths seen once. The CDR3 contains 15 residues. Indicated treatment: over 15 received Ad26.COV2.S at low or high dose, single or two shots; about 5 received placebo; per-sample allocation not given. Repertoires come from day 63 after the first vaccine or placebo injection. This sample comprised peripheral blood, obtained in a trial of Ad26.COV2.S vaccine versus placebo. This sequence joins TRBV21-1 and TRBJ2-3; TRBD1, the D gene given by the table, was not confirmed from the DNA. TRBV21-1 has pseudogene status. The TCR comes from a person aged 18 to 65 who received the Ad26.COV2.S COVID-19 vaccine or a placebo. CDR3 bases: TGTGCCAGCAGCACACAGGGGGCTGGCACAGATACGCAGTATTTT. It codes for CASSTQGAGTDTQYF.